A selection of T cell receptor beta chains follows, all from one sample in a study of cytomegalovirus exposure and HLA in healthy donors. The assay was immunoSEQ multiplex PCR, and TCRdb's table has in-frame clones only and misses some. The sample records hundreds of thousands of clones, about 90% being singletons. Input material: PBMCs. The receptors here all came from a man aged 18 to 30 in good health and CMV-seropositive. Each CDR3 is given with its conserved first and last residue. Fields, in order: V gene, J gene, CDR3 protein.

TRBV7-9	TRBJ1-4	CASSLAAEEKLFF
TRBV19	TRBJ1-1	CASRGTGWGTEAFF
TRBV5-1	TRBJ1-1	CASSLEGSDTEAFF
TRBV2	TRBJ2-7	CASSDPAEGHEQYF
TRBV14	TRBJ2-1	CASREGGKGGRNEQFF
TRBV10-3	TRBJ1-3	CAISDPVHSGNTIYF
TRBV29-1	TRBJ2-1	CSVRVPSYNEQFF
TRBV19	TRBJ1-1	CASSTQLGTEAFF
TRBV19	TRBJ1-2	CASSIGEDGYTF
TRBV11-2	TRBJ2-3	CASSNRLVSHTQYF
TRBV5-5	TRBJ2-7	CASSLVHVEDEQYF
TRBV4-1	TRBJ1-2	CASSQGGADPYGYTF
TRBV7-9	TRBJ2-3	CASSFAGGATDTQYF
TRBV6-5	TRBJ1-2	CASSYGQGSYGYTF
TRBV27	TRBJ2-3	CASSFRGDTQYF
TRBV11-3	TRBJ2-2	CASSPTGTAGTGELFF
TRBV11-3	TRBJ2-1	CASSLDKRDIDNEQFF
TRBV5-5	TRBJ1-2	CASSRTGEEVWDGYTF
TRBV4-2	TRBJ1-5	CASSKGGHQPQHF
TRBV6-5	TRBJ1-2	CASSPGTGLGYTF
TRBV18	TRBJ2-1	CASSPGTGGYNEQFF
TRBV7-9	TRBJ2-7	CASSPTGVWEQYF